Shown below are 6 T cell receptor beta chains from a single sample sequenced in a study of metastatic and nonmetastatic thyroid tumors. All patients were untreated before thyroid surgery. TCRdb reanalyzed the PCR reads with MiXCR. The sample consists of about 39,000 clones, about 16% of them appearing once. Sequenced input: blood. These receptors were taken from a female donor with papillary thyroid cancer or a benign thyroid nodule (not recorded which). Some clones in this sample may be carry-over from other donors' samples.

The CDR3 loop reads CASSLAASGSYEQYF. In DNA, the CDR3 is TGCGCCAGCAGCCTGGCGGCTAGCGGCTCCTACGAGCAGTACTTC. This chain joins TRBV4-1 and TRBJ2-7; 7 bases match TRBD2. Per the germline V gene, CDR1 is MGHRA and CDR2 is YSYEKL. CDR3 length: 15 amino acids. J lost 0 bases, V lost 4 bases, and 6 bases had no gene match.

V and J are TRBV5-1 and TRBJ1-1; the D is unclear. This CDR3 is built from 13 residues. V dropped 0 bases and J dropped 4 bases, with 7 bases sitting between them. The V gene's germline CDR1 is SGHRS and CDR2 YFSETQ. The CDR3 nucleotides are TGCGCCAGCAGCTTGGCTGGGGTCACTGAAGCTTTCTTT. Amino acids: CASSLAGVTEAFF.

At least ten counts were recorded for this clone. The gene calls are TRBV3-1 and TRBJ2-5; unclear D gene. CDR1 LGHDT and CDR2 YNNKEL come from the germline V gene (reference sequence). CDR3 size: 12 residues. With 0 bases removed from V and 10 bases from J, the gap between germline ends came to 9 bases. For the CDR3, the DNA is TGTGCCAGCAGCCAAGATTCCCCCGGCCAGTACTTC. It is translated as CASSQDSPGQYF.

This clone was detected many times. V is TRBV5-1 and J is TRBJ1-1; 9 nucleotides align to TRBD1. Germline V CDR1 and CDR2: SGHRS, YFSETQ. This CDR3 has 15 residues. V lost 4 bases and J lost 4; bases outside the gene matches: 8. This CDR3 is CASSRTGQGFTEAFF. In DNA, the CDR3 is TGCGCCAGCAGCAGGACGGGACAGGGTTTCACTGAAGCTTTCTTT. Full variable domain (missing parts from reference TRBV5-1 and TRBJ1-1): KAGVTQTPRYLIKTRGQQVTLSCSPISGHRSVSWYQQTPGQGLQFLFEYFSETQRNKGNFPGRFSGRQFSNSRSEMNVSTLELGDSALYLCASSRTGQGFTEAFFGQGTRLTVV.

This clone was detected a few times. The limits of the CDR3 on the DNA are not certain, so only TCRdb's listed CDR3 is given. The CDR3 region is CASSTSTSEQYF. The chain couples TRBV2 to TRBJ2-7. In germline, CDR1 is SNHLY, CDR2 FYNNEI. The CDR3 numbers 12 amino acids, ends counted.

As to this clone: Since the CDR3 does not end with the conserved phenylalanine or tryptophan, this likely comes from a read error. This chain uses TRBV12-3 or TRBV12-4 with TRBJ2-7; TRBD2 agrees at 15 bases. CDR3 length: 20 residues. Losses at the gene ends were 6 bases for V and 6 bases for J; bases not matched to a gene: 21. The CDR3: CASRLRVFGLAGGPFLEQYY. CDR3 nucleotides: TGTGCCAGCAGATTAAGGGTTTTTGGACTAGCGGGAGGGCCCTTTCTCGAGCAGTACTAC.